There are a few counts of the clone carrying this T cell receptor beta chain. Antigen unknown. With 4 bases removed from V and 5 bases from J, the gap between germline ends came to 13 bases. This CDR3 spans 14 amino acids. The source of the sample is a study of cytomegalovirus exposure and HLA in healthy donors. As for the study in general: HLA-typed donors were the source of approximately 85 million unique TCRs, which an early data release held.

Primers: 60 Vbeta forward and 13 Jbeta reverse. Profiled with immunoSEQ multiplex PCR; TCRdb holds only in-frame clones, not every one. The sample includes roughly 200,000 clones, about 78% of them seen just once. Whole-study results and caveats: A few CMV-associated chains were confirmed in vitro to be specific for CMV antigens.

The TCR comes from a man in his fifties or sixties in good health and CMV-seronegative. The chain links TRBV5-3 to TRBJ1-3; perhaps TRBD1 as D (5 bases). TRBV5-3 carries the ORF label, with uncertain function. The material sequenced was PBMCs. CDR3: CARSKPGCRNTIYF. The CDR3 bases are TGTGCCAGAAGCAAGCCAGGGTGCCGAAACACCATATATTTT.